Described below is a single TCR beta chain sequence and its context. The antigen remains undetermined. CDR3 length: 15 amino acids. CDR1 and CDR2 (germline): SNHLY, FYNNEI. Trimming took off 5 bases at V and 1 base at J, with 13 bases between the two ends. The data belong to a study of blood T cells in healthy people across ages. Background on the study: The template switching approach captured approximately one barcoded beta molecule for every two T cells. General study results and limits: Donors of long life had a larger count of naive CD4+ cells and greater diversity than aged donors.

Sample-barcoded 5' priming and a J-beta primer mix drove a second PCR of roughly 7 to 11 cycles. Template switching added a 12-random-nucleotide identifier to every cDNA molecule. TCRdb passed the 5' RACE reads through MiXCR, listing each CDR3 protein once. The sample includes about 640,000 distinct CDR3 sequences, roughly 58% of them seen just once. This rearrangement joins TRBV2 to TRBJ2-3, with D uncertain. What was sequenced was blood. The TCR was taken from a man between 60 and 75 years old in good health. CDR3 amino acids: CASSLRAIGTDTQYF. The CDR3 bases are TGTGCCAGCAGTTTAAGGGCCATCGGCACAGATACGCAGTATTTT.